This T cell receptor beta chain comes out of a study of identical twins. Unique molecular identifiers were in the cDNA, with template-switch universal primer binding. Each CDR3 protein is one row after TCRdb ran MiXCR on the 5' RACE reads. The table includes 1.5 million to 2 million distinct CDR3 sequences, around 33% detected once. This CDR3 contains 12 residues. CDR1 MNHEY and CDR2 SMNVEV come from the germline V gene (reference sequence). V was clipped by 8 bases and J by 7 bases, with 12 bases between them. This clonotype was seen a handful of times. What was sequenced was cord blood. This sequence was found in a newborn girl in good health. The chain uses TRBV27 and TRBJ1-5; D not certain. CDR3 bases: TGTGCCAGCGCCAACCCGGGACAGCCCCAGCATTTT. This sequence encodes CASANPGQPQHF.